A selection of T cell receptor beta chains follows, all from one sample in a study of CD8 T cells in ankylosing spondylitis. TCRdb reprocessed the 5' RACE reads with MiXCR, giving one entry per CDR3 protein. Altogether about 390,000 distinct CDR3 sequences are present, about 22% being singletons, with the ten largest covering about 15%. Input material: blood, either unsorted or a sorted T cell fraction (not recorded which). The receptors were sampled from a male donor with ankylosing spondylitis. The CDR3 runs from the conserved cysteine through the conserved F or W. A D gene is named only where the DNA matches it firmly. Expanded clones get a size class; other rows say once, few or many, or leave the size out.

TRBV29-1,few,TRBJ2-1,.,TGCAGCGTGGTCTCGATGCCTTACAATGAGCAGTTCTTC,CSVVSMPYNEQFF
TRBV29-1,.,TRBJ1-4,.,TGCAGCGCCAAAGCCGGGACTCTTAATGAAAAACTGTTTTTT,CSAKAGTLNEKLFF
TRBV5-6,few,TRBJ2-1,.,TGTGCCAGCAGCTTGGAGTCGCGGATCTCCTACAATGAGCAGTTCTTC,CASSLESRISYNEQFF
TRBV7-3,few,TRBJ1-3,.,TGTGCCAGCAGCCCCCTGAGCAGATCTGGAAACACCATATATTTT,CASSPLSRSGNTIYF
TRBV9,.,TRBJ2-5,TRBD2,TGTGCCAGCAGAGGGCTAGCGGGATCAGAGACCCAGTACTTC,CASRGLAGSETQYF
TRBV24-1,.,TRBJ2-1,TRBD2,TGTGCCACCAGTGATCCTAGCGGGAGGGGGTACAATGAGCAGTTCTTC,CATSDPSGRGYNEQFF
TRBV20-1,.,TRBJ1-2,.,TGCAGTGCTAGAGATGGGCCAGGGAATGGCTACACCTTC,CSARDGPGNGYTF
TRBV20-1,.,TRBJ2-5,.,TGCAGTGCTAGTTTTGGCACCGGGGAAACCCAGTACTTC,CSASFGTGETQYF
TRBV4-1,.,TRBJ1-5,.,TGCGCCAGCAGCCAAGGCCCAATCCGAGGACCCGGCAATCAGCCCCAGCATTTT,CASSQGPIRGPGNQPQHF
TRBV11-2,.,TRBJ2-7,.,TGTGCCAGCAGCCCCGATCGAACCGGCGAGCAGTACTTC,CASSPDRTGEQYF
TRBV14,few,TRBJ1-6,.,TGTGCCAGGGGATTAAGGGGGGTTTATCGGTCACCCCTCCACTTT,CARGLRGVYRSPLHF
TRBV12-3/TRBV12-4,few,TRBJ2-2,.,TGTGCCTACGGGGCCAGGGCGAACACCGGGGAGCTGTTTTTT,CAYGARANTGELFF
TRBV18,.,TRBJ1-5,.,TGTGCCAGCTCACCACGATTGGAAAAGGGGCAGCCCCAGCATTTT,CASSPRLEKGQPQHF
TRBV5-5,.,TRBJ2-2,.,TGTGCCAGCAGCTTGGGGCCGATAAAGGACACCGGGGAGCTGTTTTTT,CASSLGPIKDTGELFF
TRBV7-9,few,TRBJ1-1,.,TGTGCCAGCAGCGATCGTGAAGCTTTCTTT,CASSDREAFF
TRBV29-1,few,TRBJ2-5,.,TGCAGCGTTGCCGATGGGGGGGCAGAGACCCAGTACTTC,CSVADGGAETQYF
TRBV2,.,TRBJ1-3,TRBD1,TGTGCCAGCGGTGGCGGGACAGGATTCTCTGGAAACACCATATATTTT,CASGGGTGFSGNTIYF
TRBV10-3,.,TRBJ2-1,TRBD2,TGTGCCATCAGCGGACTAGCGGGAGCTGTTGAGCAGTTCTTC,CAISGLAGAVEQFF
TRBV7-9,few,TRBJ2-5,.,TGTGCCAGCAGCTTAGAACATGGAGAGACCCAGTACTTC,CASSLEHGETQYF
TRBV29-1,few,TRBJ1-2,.,TGCAGCGTCCAAACCTCGGGCTACACCTTC,CSVQTSGYTF
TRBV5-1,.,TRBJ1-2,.,TGCGCCAGCAGCTCCCACCCGGGACAAGATGGCTACACCTTC,CASSSHPGQDGYTF
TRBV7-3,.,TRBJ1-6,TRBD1,TGTGCCAGCAGCTCGGACAGGGCGACACCCCTCCACTTT,CASSSDRATPLHF
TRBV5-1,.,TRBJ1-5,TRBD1,TGCGCCAGCAGTGGGGGACAGGGGGCCGGCCAGCCCCAGCATTTT,CASSGGQGAGQPQHF
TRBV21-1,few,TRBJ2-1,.,TGTGCCAGCAGCAAAGCACGGGTCAGGGAAGGGGACAATGAGCAGTTCTTC,CASSKARVREGDNEQFF